What follows describes a single T cell receptor beta chain. The sample is drawn from a study of blood T cell repertoires in COVID-19. Some clones are missing from TCRdb's copy, which holds only in-frame ones; the method was immunoSEQ multiplex PCR. The table lists over 200,000 clones, around nine tenths of them singletons. Source material: peripheral blood. The clonotype was recovered from a woman aged 55-75 years with acute or convalescent COVID-19.

The CDR3 protein is CASRGSSTDTQYF. CDR3 nucleotide sequence: TGTGCCAGCAGGGGCTCTAGCACAGATACGCAGTATTTT. The rearrangement links TRBV6-5 to TRBJ2-3; D ambiguous. This CDR3 spans 13 amino acids. Germline V gene sequence: CDR1 MNHEY, CDR2 SVGAGI. The V and J ends lost 6 bases and 0 bases respectively, with 7 bases between them.